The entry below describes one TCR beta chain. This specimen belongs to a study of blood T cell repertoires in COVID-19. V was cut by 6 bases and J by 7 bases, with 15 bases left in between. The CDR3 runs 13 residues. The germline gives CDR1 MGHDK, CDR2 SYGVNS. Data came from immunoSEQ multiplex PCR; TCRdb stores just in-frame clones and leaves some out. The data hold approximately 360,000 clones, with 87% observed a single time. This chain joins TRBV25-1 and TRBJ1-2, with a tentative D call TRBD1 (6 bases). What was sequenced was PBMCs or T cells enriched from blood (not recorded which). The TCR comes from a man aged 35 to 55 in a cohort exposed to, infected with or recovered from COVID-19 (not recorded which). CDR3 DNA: TGTGCCAGCAGATTCTCTGGACAGTCTGGCTACACCTTC. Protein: CASRFSGQSGYTF.